A selection of T cell receptor beta chains follows, all from one sample in a study of blood T cell repertoires in COVID-19. Only in-frame clones appear in the TCRdb table, and some are missing; sequencing was by immunoSEQ multiplex PCR. The sample lists approximately 97,000 clones; 88% were seen once. Material: peripheral blood. These receptors were taken from a middle-aged man with COVID-19, enrolled during active disease. The CDR3 runs from the conserved cysteine through the conserved F or W. A D gene is named only where the DNA matches it firmly. A clone size is listed for some rows: how often the clone was seen (once, few, many), or a class if it is expanded.

size	V	J	D	DNA	CDR3
.	TRBV19	TRBJ1-5	.	TGTGCCAGTAGTATCCTCACAGAAAATCAGCCCCAGCATTTT	CASSILTENQPQHF
.	TRBV2	TRBJ2-2	TRBD1	TGTGCCAGCAGAAGTGGACAGGGCTTATCGAGGGAGCTGTTTTTT	CASRSGQGLSRELFF
.	TRBV2	TRBJ1-5	TRBD1	TGTGCCAGCAGTTTGGACAGGGTGGGCAATCAGCCCCAGCATTTT	CASSLDRVGNQPQHF
few	TRBV4-1	TRBJ2-7	.	TGCGCCAGCAGCCAAGAAGGGGCCGTGTCCGGGGAGCAGTACTTC	CASSQEGAVSGEQYF
.	TRBV2	TRBJ1-2	TRBD1	TGTGCCAGCAGCGCCCTCGGACAGGGTGATGGCTACACCTTC	CASSALGQGDGYTF
.	TRBV5-1	TRBJ1-1	TRBD1	TGCGCCAGCACGCCAGGGGGCAGGAACACTGAAGCTTTCTTT	CASTPGGRNTEAFF
.	TRBV5-1	TRBJ2-3	TRBD1	TGCGCCAGCAGCTTGGGGATAGGGGGCACTAGCACAGATACGCAGTATTTT	CASSLGIGGTSTDTQYF
.	TRBV6-5	TRBJ1-2	TRBD1	TGTGCCAGCAGTTACCTACAGGGGTTGGATGGCTACACCTTC	CASSYLQGLDGYTF
.	TRBV5-1	TRBJ1-1	TRBD1	TGCGCCAGCAGCTTAACAGGGGGAAACACTGAAGCTTTCTTT	CASSLTGGNTEAFF
once	TRBV7-8	TRBJ2-2	TRBD2	TGTGCCAGCAGCCCCCCGGGGGGAGCGGGGGGGCTTACCGGGGAGCTGTTTTTT	CASSPPGGAGGLTGELFF
.	TRBV12-3/TRBV12-4	TRBJ2-7	TRBD2	TGTGCCAGCAGCGAGGGAGGGGACGAGCAGTACTTC	CASSEGGDEQYF
.	TRBV5-1	TRBJ2-3	.	TGCGCCAGCAGCTTGAGGGTTGGAGGGGCTGCAGATACGCAGTATTTT	CASSLRVGGAADTQYF
.	TRBV13	TRBJ2-4	.	TGTGCCAGCAGCTTCGAACAGGGAAACATTCAGTACTTC	CASSFEQGNIQYF